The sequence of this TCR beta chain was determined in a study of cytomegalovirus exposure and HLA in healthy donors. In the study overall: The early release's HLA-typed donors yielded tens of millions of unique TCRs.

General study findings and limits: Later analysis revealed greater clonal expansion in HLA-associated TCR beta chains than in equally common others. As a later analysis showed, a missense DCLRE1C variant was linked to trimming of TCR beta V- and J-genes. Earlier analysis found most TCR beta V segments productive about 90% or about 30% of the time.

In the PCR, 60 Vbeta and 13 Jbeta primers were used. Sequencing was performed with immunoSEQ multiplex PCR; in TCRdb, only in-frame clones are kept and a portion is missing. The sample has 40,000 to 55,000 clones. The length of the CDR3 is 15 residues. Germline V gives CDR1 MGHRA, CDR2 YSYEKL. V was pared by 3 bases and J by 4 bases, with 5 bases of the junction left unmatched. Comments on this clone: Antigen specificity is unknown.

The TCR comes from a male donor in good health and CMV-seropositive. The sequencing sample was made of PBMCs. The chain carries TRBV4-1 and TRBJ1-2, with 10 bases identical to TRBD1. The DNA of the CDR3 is TGCGCCAGCAGCCACCGGACAGGGGGAGTCTATGGCTACACCTTC. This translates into CASSHRTGGVYGYTF.